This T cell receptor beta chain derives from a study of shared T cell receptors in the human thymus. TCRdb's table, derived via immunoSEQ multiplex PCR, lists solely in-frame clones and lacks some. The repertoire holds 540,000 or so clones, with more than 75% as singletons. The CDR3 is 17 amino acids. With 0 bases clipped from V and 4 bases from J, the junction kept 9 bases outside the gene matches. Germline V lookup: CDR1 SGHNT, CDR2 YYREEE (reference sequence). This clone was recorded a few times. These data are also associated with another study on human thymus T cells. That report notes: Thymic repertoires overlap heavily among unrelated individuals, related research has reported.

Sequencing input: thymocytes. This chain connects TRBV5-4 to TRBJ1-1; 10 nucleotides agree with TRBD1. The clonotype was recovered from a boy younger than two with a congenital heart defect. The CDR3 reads CASSLAERDRGGTEAFF. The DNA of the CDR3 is TGTGCCAGCAGCTTGGCGGAACGGGACAGGGGAGGCACTGAAGCTTTCTTT.